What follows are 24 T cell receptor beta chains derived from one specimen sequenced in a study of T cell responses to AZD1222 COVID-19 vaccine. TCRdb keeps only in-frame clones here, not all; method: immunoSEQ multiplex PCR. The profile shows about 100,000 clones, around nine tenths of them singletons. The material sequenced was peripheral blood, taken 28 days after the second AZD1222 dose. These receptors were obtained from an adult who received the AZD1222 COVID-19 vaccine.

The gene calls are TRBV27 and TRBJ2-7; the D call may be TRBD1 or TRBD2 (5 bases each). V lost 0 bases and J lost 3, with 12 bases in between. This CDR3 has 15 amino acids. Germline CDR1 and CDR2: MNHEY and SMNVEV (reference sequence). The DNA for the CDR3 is TGTGCCAGCAGTTTATCGGGAGCAGGGCACTACGAGCAGTACTTC. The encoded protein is CASSLSGAGHYEQYF.

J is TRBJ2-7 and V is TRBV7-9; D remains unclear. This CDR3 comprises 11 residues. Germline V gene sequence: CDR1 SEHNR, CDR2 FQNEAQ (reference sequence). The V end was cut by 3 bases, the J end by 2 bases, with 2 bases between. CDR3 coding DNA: TGTGCCAGCAGCTTTACCTACGAGCAGTACTTC. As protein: CASSFTYEQYF.

DNA for the CDR3: TGTGCCAGCAGTTACTCCTCGAGTAATGGCTACACCTTC. Its protein is CASSYSSSNGYTF. V gene TRBV6-5 combines with J gene TRBJ1-2; D gene ambiguous. Germline values: CDR1 MNHEY, CDR2 SVGAGI. The CDR3 extends over 13 amino acids. V lost 0 bases to trimming and J lost 6 bases, with 8 bases between them.

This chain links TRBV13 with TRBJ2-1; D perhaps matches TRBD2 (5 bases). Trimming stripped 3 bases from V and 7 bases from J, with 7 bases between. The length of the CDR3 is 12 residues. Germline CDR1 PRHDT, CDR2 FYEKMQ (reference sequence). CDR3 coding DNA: TGTGCCAGCAGCTTCCCGGGAAATGAGCAGTTCTTC. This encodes CASSFPGNEQFF.

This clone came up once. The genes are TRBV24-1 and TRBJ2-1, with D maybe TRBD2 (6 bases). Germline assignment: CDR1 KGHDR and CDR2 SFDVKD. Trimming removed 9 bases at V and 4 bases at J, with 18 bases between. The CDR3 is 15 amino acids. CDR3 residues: CATARGEEIYNEQFF. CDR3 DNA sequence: TGTGCCACCGCGCGCGGGGAAGAAATATACAATGAGCAGTTCTTC.

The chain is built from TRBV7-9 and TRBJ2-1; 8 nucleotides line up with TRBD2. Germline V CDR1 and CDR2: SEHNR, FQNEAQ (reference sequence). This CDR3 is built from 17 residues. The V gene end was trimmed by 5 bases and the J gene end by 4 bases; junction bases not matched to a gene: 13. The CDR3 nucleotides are TGTGCCAGCAGCCCAAATCGGGGGGGACGGAGGTACAATGAGCAGTTCTTC. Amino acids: CASSPNRGGRRYNEQFF.

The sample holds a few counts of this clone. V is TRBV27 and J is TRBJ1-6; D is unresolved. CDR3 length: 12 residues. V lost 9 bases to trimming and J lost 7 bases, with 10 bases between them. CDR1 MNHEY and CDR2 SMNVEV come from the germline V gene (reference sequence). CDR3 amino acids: CASRSMNSPLHF. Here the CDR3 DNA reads TGTGCCAGTCGGTCGATGAATTCACCCCTCCACTTT.

The CDR3 DNA reads TGTGCCAGCAGCTTACCCGAGCAGCGGGGCAACTACGAGCAGTACTTC. Its protein product is CASSLPEQRGNYEQYF. The chain is built from TRBV5-4 and TRBJ2-7; 7 bases agree with TRBD2. The CDR3 contains 16 residues. The germline V gene has CDR1 SGHNT and CDR2 YYREEE (reference sequence). V trimming: 2 bases; J trimming: 3 bases; junction bases outside the gene matches: 11.

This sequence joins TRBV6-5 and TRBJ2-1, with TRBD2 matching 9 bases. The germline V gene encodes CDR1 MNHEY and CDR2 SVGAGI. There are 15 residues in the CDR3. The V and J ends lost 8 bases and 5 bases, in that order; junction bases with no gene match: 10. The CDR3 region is CASREAGGPHNEQFF. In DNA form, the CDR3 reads TGTGCCAGCCGGGAGGCGGGAGGGCCCCACAATGAGCAGTTCTTC.

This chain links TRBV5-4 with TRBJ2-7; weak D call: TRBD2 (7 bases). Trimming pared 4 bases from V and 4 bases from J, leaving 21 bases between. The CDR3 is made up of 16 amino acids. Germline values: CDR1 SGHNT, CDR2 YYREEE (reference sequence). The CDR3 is CASSNAGGQISYEQYF. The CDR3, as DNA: TGTGCCAGCAGCAATGCCGGGGGGCAAATAAGTTACGAGCAGTACTTC.

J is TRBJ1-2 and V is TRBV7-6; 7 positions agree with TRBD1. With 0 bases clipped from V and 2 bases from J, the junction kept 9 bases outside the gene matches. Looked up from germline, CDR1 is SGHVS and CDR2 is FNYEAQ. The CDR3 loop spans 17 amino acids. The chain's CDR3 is CASSLAIRGQTNYGYTF. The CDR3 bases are TGTGCCAGCAGCTTAGCGATCCGGGGACAGACGAACTATGGCTACACCTTC.

CDR3 sequence reads: CASSYTDRVAGYTF. The CDR3 DNA sequence: TGTGCCAGCAGTTACACGGACAGGGTAGCTGGCTACACCTTC. J is TRBJ1-2 and V is TRBV6-5; 8 nucleotides align to TRBD1. Germline V CDR1 and CDR2: MNHEY, SVGAGI. Losses at the gene ends were 2 bases for V and 7 bases for J; bases not matched to a gene: 6. The CDR3 totals 14 residues.

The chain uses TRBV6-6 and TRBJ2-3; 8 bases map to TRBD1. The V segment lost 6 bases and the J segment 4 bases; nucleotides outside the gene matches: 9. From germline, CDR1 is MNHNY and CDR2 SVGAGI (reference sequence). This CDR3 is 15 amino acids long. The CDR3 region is CASSSPGQEPDTQYF. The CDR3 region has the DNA TGTGCCAGCAGCTCACCGGGACAGGAGCCAGATACGCAGTATTTT.

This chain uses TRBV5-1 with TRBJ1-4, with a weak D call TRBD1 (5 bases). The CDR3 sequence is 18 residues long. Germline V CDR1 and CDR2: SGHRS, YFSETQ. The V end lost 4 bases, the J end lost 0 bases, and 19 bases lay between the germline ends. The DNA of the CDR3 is TGCGCCAGCAGCCCCGTCCAAGGGGCTCCTGCAACTAATGAAAAACTGTTTTTT. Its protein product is CASSPVQGAPATNEKLFF.

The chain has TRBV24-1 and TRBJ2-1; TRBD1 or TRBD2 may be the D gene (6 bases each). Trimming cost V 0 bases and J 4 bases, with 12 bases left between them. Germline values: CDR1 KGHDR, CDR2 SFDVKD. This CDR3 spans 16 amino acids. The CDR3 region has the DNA TGTGCCACCAGTGATTTGTCGGGGGCGCGGTACAATGAGCAGTTCTTC. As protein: CATSDLSGARYNEQFF.

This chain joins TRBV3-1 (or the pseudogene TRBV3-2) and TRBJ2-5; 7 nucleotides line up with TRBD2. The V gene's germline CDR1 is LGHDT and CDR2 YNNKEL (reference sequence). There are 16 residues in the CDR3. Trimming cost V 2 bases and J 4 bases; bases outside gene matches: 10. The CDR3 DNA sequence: TGTGCCAGCAGCCAACTCCTGGCGGGAGTGGGAGAGACCCAGTACTTC. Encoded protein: CASSQLLAGVGETQYF.

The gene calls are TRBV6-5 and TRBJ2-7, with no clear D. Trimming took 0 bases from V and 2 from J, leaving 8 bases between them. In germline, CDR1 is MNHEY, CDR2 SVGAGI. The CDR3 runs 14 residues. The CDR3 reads CASSYSDETYEQYF. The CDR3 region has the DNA TGTGCCAGCAGTTACTCAGACGAAACCTACGAGCAGTACTTC.

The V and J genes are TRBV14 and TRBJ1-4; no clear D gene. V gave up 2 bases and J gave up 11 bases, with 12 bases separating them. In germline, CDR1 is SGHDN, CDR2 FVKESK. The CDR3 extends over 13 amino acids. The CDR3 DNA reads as TGTGCCAGCAGCCAACGGATCGGTGGGAAACTGTTTTTT. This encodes CASSQRIGGKLFF. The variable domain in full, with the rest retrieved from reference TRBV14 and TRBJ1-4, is EAGVTQFPSHSVIEKGQTVTLRCDPISGHDNLYWYRRVMGKEIKFLLHFVKESKQDESGMPNNRFLAERTGGTYSTLKVQPAELEDSGVYFCASSQRIGGKLFFGSGTQLSVL.

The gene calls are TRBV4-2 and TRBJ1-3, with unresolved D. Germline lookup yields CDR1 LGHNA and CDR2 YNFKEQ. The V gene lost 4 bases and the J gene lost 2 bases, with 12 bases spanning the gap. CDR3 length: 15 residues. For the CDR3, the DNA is TGTGCCAGCAGCCCATCGTCACTTCCTGGAAACACCATATATTTT. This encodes CASSPSSLPGNTIYF.

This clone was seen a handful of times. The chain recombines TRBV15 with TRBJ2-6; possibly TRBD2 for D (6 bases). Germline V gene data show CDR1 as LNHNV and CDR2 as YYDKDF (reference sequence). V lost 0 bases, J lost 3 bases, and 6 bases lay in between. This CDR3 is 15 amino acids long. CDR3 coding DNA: TGTGCCACCAGCAGAGACGGGAGTGGGGCCAACGTCCTGACTTTC. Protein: CATSRDGSGANVLTF.

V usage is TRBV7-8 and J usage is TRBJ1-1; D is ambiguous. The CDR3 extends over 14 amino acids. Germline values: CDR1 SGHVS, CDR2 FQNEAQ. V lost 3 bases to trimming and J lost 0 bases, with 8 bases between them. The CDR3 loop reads CASSFGMLNTEAFF. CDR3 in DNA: TGTGCCAGCAGCTTCGGAATGTTGAACACTGAAGCTTTCTTT.

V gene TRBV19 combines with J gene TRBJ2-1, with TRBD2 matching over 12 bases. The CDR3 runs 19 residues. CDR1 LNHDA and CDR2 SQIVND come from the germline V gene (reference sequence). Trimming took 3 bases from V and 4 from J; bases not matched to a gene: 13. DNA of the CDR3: TGTGCCAGTAGTATTCATACCAGACTAGCGGGAGTCTATTACAATGAGCAGTTCTTC. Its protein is CASSIHTRLAGVYYNEQFF.

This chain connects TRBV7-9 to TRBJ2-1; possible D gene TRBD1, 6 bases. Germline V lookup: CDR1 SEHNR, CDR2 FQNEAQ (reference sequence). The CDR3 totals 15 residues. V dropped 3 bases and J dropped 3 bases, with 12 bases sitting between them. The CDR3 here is CASSFPGQLYNEQFF. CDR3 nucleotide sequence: TGTGCCAGCAGCTTTCCAGGACAGCTCTACAATGAGCAGTTCTTC. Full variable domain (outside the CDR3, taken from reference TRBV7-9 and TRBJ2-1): DTGVSQNPRHKITKRGQNVTFRCDPISEHNRLYWYRQTLGQGPEFLTYFQNEAQLEKSRLLSDRFSAERPKGSFSTLEIQRTEQGDSAMYLCASSFPGQLYNEQFFGPGTRLTVL.

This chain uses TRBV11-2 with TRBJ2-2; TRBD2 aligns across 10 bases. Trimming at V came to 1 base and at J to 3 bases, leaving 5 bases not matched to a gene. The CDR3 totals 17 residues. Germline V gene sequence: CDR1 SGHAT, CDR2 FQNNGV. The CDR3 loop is CASSLVASGSDTGELFF. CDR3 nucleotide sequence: TGTGCCAGCAGCTTAGTCGCTAGCGGGAGTGACACCGGGGAGCTGTTTTTT.